The clone carrying this TCR beta chain appeared a few times. This specimen belongs to a study of control samples from healthy donors and cancer patients. Germline CDR1 reads SGHNT; CDR2 reads YYREEE (reference sequence). V lost 0 bases to trimming and J lost 4 bases; unmatched junction nucleotides: 5. CDR3 length: 16 amino acids. Measured with immunoSEQ multiplex PCR; TCRdb has only the in-frame clones, and not every one. The profile shows roughly 150,000 clones, over 85% of them singletons. Input material: blood. J is TRBJ2-3 and V is TRBV5-4; 10 nucleotides line up with TRBD2. This sequence was found in a man in his fifties in good health. CDR3 in amino acids: CASSLGLAGDSDTQYF. The CDR3 DNA sequence: TGTGCCAGCAGCTTGGGTCTAGCGGGAGACTCAGATACGCAGTATTTT.